This T cell receptor beta chain was recovered during a study of patients and donors after allogeneic stem cell transplantation. MiXCR, run by TCRdb on the RT-PCR reads, gives a single entry per CDR3 protein. Of more than 550 distinct CDR3 sequences listed, 2% to 3% were seen once; the top ten hold approximately 34%. The CDR3 sequence is 15 residues long. Trimming cost V 0 bases and J 1 base, with 11 bases left between them. CDR1 SGHKS and CDR2 YYEKEE come from the germline V gene (reference sequence). This clonotype is labeled as large. The source is a human donor who was either an allogeneic HSCT recipient or a stem cell or donor lymphocyte infusion donor (not recorded which). It is not recorded whose cells these are; they may come from a transplant donor. The sample comprised blood, either unsorted or a sorted T cell fraction (not recorded which). V is TRBV5-5 and J is TRBJ2-7; D unresolved. CDR3 sequence reads: CASSLDHGYSYEQYF. As DNA, the CDR3 is TGTGCCAGCAGCTTGGACCATGGCTATTCCTACGAGCAGTACTTC.